The 24 T cell receptor beta chains below come from one sample, sequenced in a study of early T cells in non-severe SARS-CoV-2 infection. MiXCR, run by TCRdb on the 5' RACE reads, gives a single entry per CDR3 protein. The profile shows roughly 40,000 distinct CDR3 sequences, roughly 6.3% of them singletons. Input material: whole blood. The receptors were gathered from an adult who was a healthcare worker with PCR-confirmed SARS-CoV-2 infection or an uninfected control (not recorded which).

This sequence joins TRBV14 and TRBJ2-1, with D unresolved. Between the trimmed V and J ends, which lost 6 bases and 0 bases, there was a span of 6 bases. CDR1 and CDR2 from the germline V gene are SGHDN and FVKESK. The CDR3 is 13 amino acids. CDR3 sequence reads: CASRLNSYNEQFF. As DNA, the CDR3 is TGTGCCAGCAGGCTGAACTCCTACAATGAGCAGTTCTTC.

The chain carries TRBV28 and TRBJ2-1; TRBD2 aligns across 8 bases. Germline-derived CDR1 and CDR2 are MDHEN and SYDVKM. This CDR3 contains 12 residues. V dropped 8 bases and J dropped 10; count of bases not matched to a gene: 7. The CDR3 coding sequence is TGTGCCAGCGGTAGCGGGAATGTCGAGCAGTTCTTC. This sequence encodes CASGSGNVEQFF. The full variable domain, rest sourced from reference TRBV28 and TRBJ2-1, is DVKVTQSSRYLVKRTGEKVFLECVQDMDHENMFWYRQDPGLGLRLIYFSYDVKMKEKGDIPEGYSVSREKKERFSLILESASTNQTSMYLCASGSGNVEQFFGPGTRLTVL.

For this clonotype: A much bigger clone sits one base away, suggesting this may be a read error. For the CDR3, the DNA is TGTGCCAGCAGTGAAGGGACTAGCGGGACAAATGAGCAGTTCTTC. Protein: CASSEGTSGTNEQFF. J is TRBJ2-1 and V is TRBV6-1, with 12 bases matching TRBD2. The trim removed 1 base at V and 7 bases at J, leaving 2 bases unmatched. The CDR3 spans 15 residues. In germline, CDR1 is MNHNS, CDR2 SASEGT.

In its sample, this clonotype was seen many times. The rearrangement links TRBV5-1 to TRBJ2-1; 7 bases align to TRBD2. Unmatched junction bases numbered 13, after V lost 7 bases and J lost 0 bases. In germline, CDR1 is SGHRS, CDR2 YFSETQ. The CDR3 consists of 17 residues. CDR3 coding DNA: TGCGCCAGCGGCCCCTTGGGCGGGAGCCCCTCCTACAATGAGCAGTTCTTC. Amino acid sequence: CASGPLGGSPSYNEQFF.

This clonotype has a count of ten or more. The rearrangement joins TRBV7-2 to TRBJ2-1; no clear D. The CDR3 extends over 14 amino acids. The germline gives CDR1 SGHTA, CDR2 FQGNSA. V was trimmed by 1 base and J by 0 bases, leaving 4 bases between them. CDR3 sequence: CASSLVVSYNEQFF. The CDR3, as DNA: TGTGCCAGCAGCTTAGTCGTCTCCTACAATGAGCAGTTCTTC.

In its sample, this clonotype was seen many times. The chain recombines TRBV29-1 with TRBJ2-1; D may match TRBD1 or TRBD2 (5 bases each). There are 12 residues in the CDR3. The V gene's germline CDR1 is SQVTM and CDR2 ANQGSEA. V lost 8 bases, J lost 5 bases, and 13 bases lay in between. CDR3 residues: CSPRGPNNEQFF. CDR3 nucleotide sequence: TGCAGCCCACGGGGCCCGAACAATGAGCAGTTCTTC.

The genes are TRBV6-2 or TRBV6-3 and TRBJ2-7; 8 bases map to TRBD2. Losses at the gene ends were 4 bases for V and 5 bases for J; bases not matched to a gene: 7. Germline V gene sequence: CDR1 MNHEY, CDR2 SVGEGT. The CDR3 is 14 residues long. The CDR3 protein is CASSWRLAGHEQYF. The CDR3 DNA reads TGTGCCAGCAGTTGGCGGCTAGCGGGCCACGAGCAGTACTTC.

This clonotype has a count of ten or more. This chain uses TRBV27 with TRBJ2-5; possible D gene TRBD2, 5 bases. The CDR3 runs to 14 residues. V was cut by 6 bases and J by 4 bases, with 15 bases left in between. CDR1 MNHEY and CDR2 SMNVEV come from the germline V gene (reference sequence). CDR3 amino acids: CASRELDSPETQYF. The CDR3 DNA sequence: TGTGCCAGCAGGGAACTAGATTCTCCAGAGACCCAGTACTTC.

V gene TRBV20-1 combines with J gene TRBJ1-5; TRBD1 matches 10 bases. The end of the DNA fits TRBJ2-3 better, so the J call may be wrong. Germline CDR1 DFQATT, CDR2 SNEGSKA (reference sequence). CDR3 length: 15 residues. This chain's CDR3 is CSATAGQGESQPQYF. CDR3 bases: TGCAGTGCAACTGCCGGACAGGGGGAGTCTCAGCCCCAGTATTTT.

This clonotype showed up many times. The genes are TRBV11-2 and TRBJ2-7; maybe TRBD2 (5 bases). Germline V gene sequence: CDR1 SGHAT, CDR2 FQNNGV. The CDR3 is 13 residues long. The V end was cut by 5 bases, the J end by 1 base, with 9 bases between. CDR3 in amino acids: CASSPGLSYEQYF. CDR3 DNA: TGTGCCAGCAGCCCAGGACTGTCCTACGAGCAGTACTTC.

In this sample, this clonotype turned up many times. The chain's CDR3 is CASSLVSPTDTQYF. CDR3 in DNA: TGTGCCAGCAGCTTAGTTTCACCCACAGATACGCAGTATTTT. The genes are TRBV7-6 and TRBJ2-3; D not certain. V shed 1 base and J shed 2 bases, with 7 bases lying between them. The CDR3 is made up of 14 amino acids. CDR1 and CDR2 from the germline V gene are SGHVS and FNYEAQ. Full variable domain (outside the CDR3, taken from reference TRBV7-6 and TRBJ2-3): GAGVSQSPRYKVTKRGQDVALRCDPISGHVSLYWYRQALGQGPEFLTYFNYEAQQDKSGLPNDRFSAERPEGSISTLTIQRTEQRDSAMYRCASSLVSPTDTQYFGPGTRLTVL.

The table lists this clonotype with many counts. V usage is TRBV2 and J usage is TRBJ2-7, with 8 bases that match TRBD2. The trim removed 8 bases at V and 7 bases at J, leaving 25 bases unmatched. The CDR3 consists of 18 residues. Germline CDR1 SNHLY, CDR2 FYNNEI. CDR3 sequence: CASCRGGLGTIMLREQYF. For the CDR3, the DNA is TGTGCCAGCTGTCGAGGGGGACTAGGAACCATTATGCTCCGGGAGCAGTACTTC.

This CDR3 is CSADQNADTQYF. CDR3 bases: TGCAGCGCGGATCAAAACGCAGATACGCAGTATTTT. The genes are TRBV29-1 and TRBJ2-3, with unresolved D. The germline V gene has CDR1 SQVTM and CDR2 ANQGSEA. Trimming cost V 7 bases and J 4 bases, with 12 bases left between them. There are 12 residues in the CDR3.

The chain has TRBV14 and TRBJ2-2; D is possibly TRBD2 (5 bases). Per germline, CDR1 SGHDN and CDR2 FVKESK. V dropped 0 bases and J dropped 0 bases, with 11 bases sitting between them. The CDR3 spans 17 residues. The CDR3 protein is CASSQDGGPSNTGELFF. The CDR3 nucleotides are TGTGCCAGCAGCCAAGATGGAGGACCGTCGAACACCGGGGAGCTGTTTTTT.

This clonotype was seen repeatedly, ten times or more. This rearrangement joins TRBV6-5 to TRBJ2-3, with D tentatively TRBD1 (5 bases). The CDR3 spans 14 residues. From germline, CDR1 is MNHEY and CDR2 SVGAGI. Trimming left V 4 bases short and J 3 bases short, with 11 bases between. CDR3 sequence: CASSSTQGTDTQYF. DNA for the CDR3: TGTGCCAGCAGTTCCACTCAGGGAACAGATACGCAGTATTTT.

The chain is built from TRBV6-6 and TRBJ2-3; tentatively, D is TRBD1 (5 bases). Germline V gene data show CDR1 as MNHNY and CDR2 as SVGAGI (reference sequence). Deletions cut 11 bases from V and 0 bases from J, with 12 bases between. There are 13 residues in the CDR3. In DNA, the CDR3 is TGTGCCCACCGACAGACTAGCACAGATACGCAGTATTTT. As protein: CAHRQTSTDTQYF.

This clonotype was recorded many times. V usage is TRBV6-1 and J usage is TRBJ2-3; tentative D call: TRBD2 (6 bases). Germline V lookup: CDR1 MNHNS, CDR2 SASEGT. The CDR3 loop spans 15 amino acids. The V end was cut by 7 bases, the J end by 4 bases, with 18 bases between. CDR3 coding DNA: TGTGCCAGCAACCCGGGACTTTCCATGTCAGATACGCAGTATTTT. This codes for CASNPGLSMSDTQYF.

This clonotype was picked up many times. The chain combines TRBV19 with TRBJ1-5, with D unresolved. Germline V gene data show CDR1 as LNHDA and CDR2 as SQIVND (reference sequence). V was pared by 5 bases and J by 6 bases, with 8 bases between. The CDR3 extends over 12 amino acids. The CDR3 here is CASSRTVQPQHF. CDR3 in DNA: TGTGCCAGTAGTCGGACGGTTCAGCCCCAGCATTTT.

This clonotype was picked up many times. The gene calls are TRBV10-3 and TRBJ1-1; TRBD1 might be the D (5 bases). The V end lost 4 bases, the J end lost 3 bases, and 12 bases lay between the germline ends. Germline V lookup: CDR1 ENHRY, CDR2 SYGVKD. The CDR3 covers 14 residues. The CDR3 sequence: CAISAGGDDTEAFF. The CDR3 bases are TGTGCCATCAGTGCCGGAGGGGATGACACTGAAGCTTTCTTT.

The rearrangement joins TRBV5-4 to TRBJ2-2; D possibly corresponds to TRBD2 (6 bases). The CDR3 extends over 15 amino acids. V was clipped by 0 bases and J by 1 base, with 7 bases between them. Germline V gene data show CDR1 as SGHNT and CDR2 as YYREEE (reference sequence). CDR3 DNA sequence: TGTGCCAGCAGCTTGGATAGCGGGAACACCGGGGAGCTGTTTTTT. Its translation is CASSLDSGNTGELFF. Together with reference TRBV5-4 and TRBJ2-2, the CDR3 gives the full variable domain: ETGVTQSPTHLIKTRGQQVTLRCSSQSGHNTVSWYQQALGQGPQFIFQYYREEENGRGNFPPRFSGLQFPNYSSELNVNALELDDSALYLCASSLDSGNTGELFFGEGSRLTVL.

This clonotype appeared a few times. The V gene is TRBV11-2, the J gene TRBJ2-2, with 7 bases identical to TRBD2. The CDR3 consists of 17 residues. The germline gives CDR1 SGHAT, CDR2 FQNNGV. The junction had 12 bases not matched to a gene; V was cut back by 5 bases and J by 3 bases. The CDR3 sequence: CASSPRGGSPDTGELFF. The CDR3 coding sequence is TGTGCCAGCAGCCCTAGGGGCGGGAGTCCTGACACCGGGGAGCTGTTTTTT.

This clonotype has ten or more counts. This chain joins TRBV28 and TRBJ2-1; D unclear. V lost 6 bases to trimming and J lost 5 bases, with 8 bases between them. The CDR3 is 12 amino acids. CDR1 and CDR2 (germline): MDHEN, SYDVKM. The CDR3 sequence is CASRLTHNEQFF. DNA of the CDR3: TGTGCCAGCAGACTAACCCACAATGAGCAGTTCTTC.

There are many counts of this clonotype. The CDR3 region has the DNA TGTGCCAGCAGCTTCTCCGGGGTGAATGAGCAGTTCTTC. It is translated as CASSFSGVNEQFF. The chain has TRBV7-3 and TRBJ2-1; D is possibly TRBD2 (5 bases). The ends were cut back, 3 bases at V and 7 bases at J, with 10 bases in the middle. This CDR3 has 13 amino acids. CDR1 and CDR2 (germline): SGHTA, FQGTGA.

The chain is built from TRBV7-8 and TRBJ2-1; D is unclear. The V and J ends lost 5 bases and 8 bases respectively, with 7 bases between them. Germline V gene lookup returns CDR1 SGHVS and CDR2 FQNEAQ. The CDR3 contains 11 residues. This chain's CDR3 is CASSRLDEQFF. CDR3 coding DNA: TGTGCCAGCAGCCGATTGGATGAGCAGTTCTTC.